The sequence of this TCR beta chain was determined in a study of blood T cell repertoires in COVID-19. Study-wide context: The United States, Italy and Spain were the sources of the acute and convalescent COVID-19 samples.

The CDR3 is 12 amino acids. CDR1 is SGHRS and CDR2 is YFSETQ in the germline V gene. V was shortened by 0 bases and J by 4 bases, with 4 bases between the two germline ends. As handled by the study authors: From reference gene primer amplification, estimates of nucleated cell counts were derived. Assay: immunoSEQ multiplex PCR; the TCRdb copy retains only in-frame clones and omits some. The V and J calls and the clone size are those of that table, but D and trimming were determined from the DNA. Seen here are almost 350,000 clones, around 90% observed once, and the top ten hold 3.9%. The Seattle site enrolled patients during active infection and followed them longitudinally. The sample holds a few counts of this clone. This specimen includes other DNA sequences encoding the same CDR3.

This sequence was found in a woman aged 55-75 years with COVID-19, enrolled during active disease. The chain employs TRBV5-1 and TRBJ1-2, with D hard to call. Sequencing input: peripheral blood. CDR3 sequence: CASSLASYGYTF. Here the CDR3 DNA reads TGCGCCAGCAGCTTGGCCAGCTATGGCTACACCTTC.